A selection of T cell receptor beta chains follows, all from one sample in a study of blood T cells in healthy people across ages. TCRdb reprocessed the 5' RACE reads with MiXCR, giving one entry per CDR3 protein. The sample includes roughly 1,800,000 distinct CDR3 sequences, around 50% of them seen just once. Material: blood. The receptors here all came from a woman aged 40 to 50 in good health. Both conserved end residues are part of each CDR3. D genes are given only for firm matches.

CDR3 protein: CASSPRTGGFSQPQHF
V gene: TRBV12-3/TRBV12-4
J gene: TRBJ1-5
D gene: TRBD1

CDR3 protein: CASSLPRGQGETQYF
V gene: TRBV28
J gene: TRBJ2-5
D gene: TRBD1

CDR3 protein: CSVFPPGPPDTQYF
V gene: TRBV29-1
J gene: TRBJ2-3
D gene: -

CDR3 protein: CASRGPGRNNQPQHF
V gene: TRBV6-2/TRBV6-3
J gene: TRBJ1-5
D gene: -

CDR3 protein: CASSYRGLDEQFF
V gene: TRBV6-2/TRBV6-3
J gene: TRBJ2-1
D gene: -

CDR3 protein: CSAKVGRGAYEQYF
V gene: TRBV20-1
J gene: TRBJ2-7
D gene: -

CDR3 protein: CAISPATGSYNEQFF
V gene: TRBV10-3
J gene: TRBJ2-1
D gene: TRBD1

CDR3 protein: CASSYRPGQDSNQPQHF
V gene: TRBV6-2/TRBV6-3
J gene: TRBJ1-5
D gene: TRBD1

CDR3 protein: CAIGPETNYGYTF
V gene: TRBV10-3
J gene: TRBJ1-2
D gene: -

CDR3 protein: CASSPGGLGNTIYF
V gene: TRBV4-3
J gene: TRBJ1-3
D gene: -

CDR3 protein: CASSPSRRTYNEQFF
V gene: TRBV11-2
J gene: TRBJ2-1
D gene: -

CDR3 protein: CSASRTGYNYGYTF
V gene: TRBV20-1
J gene: TRBJ1-2
D gene: -

CDR3 protein: CSAQTADSPYNEQFF
V gene: TRBV20-1
J gene: TRBJ2-1
D gene: -

CDR3 protein: CASSFLKSGETQYF
V gene: TRBV27
J gene: TRBJ2-5
D gene: -

CDR3 protein: CASSTRTGTGQDTQYF
V gene: TRBV11-3
J gene: TRBJ2-3
D gene: TRBD1

CDR3 protein: CSARQPGQATYGYTF
V gene: TRBV20-1
J gene: TRBJ1-2
D gene: TRBD1

CDR3 protein: CASSQAIYNEQFF
V gene: TRBV4-3
J gene: TRBJ2-1
D gene: -

CDR3 protein: CSADALQGLGYGYTF
V gene: TRBV20-1
J gene: TRBJ1-2
D gene: TRBD1

CDR3 protein: CASNRDRTETQYF
V gene: TRBV24-1
J gene: -
D gene: -

CDR3 protein: CASSAGTNVLTF
V gene: TRBV28
J gene: TRBJ2-6
D gene: -

CDR3 protein: CAAAGPESSYEQYF
V gene: TRBV6-1
J gene: TRBJ2-7
D gene: TRBD2

CDR3 protein: CASSSRGSGNEKLFF
V gene: TRBV6-1
J gene: TRBJ1-4
D gene: -

CDR3 protein: CAISESGVLEKSEQYF
V gene: TRBV10-3
J gene: TRBJ2-7
D gene: -

CDR3 protein: CASRNRPVANEKLFF
V gene: TRBV5-1
J gene: TRBJ1-4
D gene: -

CDR3 protein: CASSPIGLVYEQYF
V gene: TRBV18
J gene: TRBJ2-7
D gene: -